These T cell receptor beta chains were read from a single sample in a study of blood T cells in healthy people across ages. Each CDR3 protein gets one entry after TCRdb re-called the 5' RACE reads with MiXCR. The sample has about 1.8 million distinct CDR3 sequences; less than 50% are singletons. Specimen: blood. The receptors stem from a woman between 40 and 50 years old in good health. CDR3s include the opening cysteine and the closing phenylalanine or tryptophan. D genes are given only for firm matches. Clone size appears in some rows only: once, few, many, or a class for an expanded clone.

J: TRBJ2-5; V: TRBV15; D: -; size: few; length: 12; CDR3: CATSRAVETQYF; DNA: TGTGCCACCAGCAGGGCTGTAGAGACCCAGTACTTC
J: TRBJ1-1; V: TRBV4-3; D: -; size: -; length: 15; CDR3: CASSQDPGSATEAFF; DNA: TGCGCCAGCAGCCAAGATCCAGGTTCTGCCACTGAAGCTTTCTTT
J: TRBJ2-3; V: TRBV5-1; D: -; size: -; length: 17; CDR3: CASSLPRGQGITNTQYF; DNA: TGCGCCAGCAGCTTGCCCAGGGGACAAGGGATTACAAATACGCAGTATTTT
J: TRBJ2-7; V: TRBV6-2/TRBV6-3; D: TRBD1; size: few; length: 15; CDR3: CASSYPGQGLSEQYF; DNA: TGTGCCAGCAGTTACCCTGGACAGGGGCTGAGCGAGCAGTACTTC
J: TRBJ1-5; V: TRBV20-1; D: -; size: -; length: 14; CDR3: CSASIARGNQPQHF; DNA: TGCAGTGCCTCCATCGCCAGGGGCAATCAGCCCCAGCATTTT
J: TRBJ2-2; V: TRBV4-1; D: -; size: -; length: 15; CDR3: CASSQAGARTGELFF; DNA: TGCGCCAGCAGCCAAGCAGGGGCCAGGACCGGGGAGCTGTTTTTT
J: TRBJ2-6; V: TRBV5-1; D: -; size: few; length: 16; CDR3: CASSLGSRSGANVLTF; DNA: TGCGCCAGCAGCTTGGGGTCCCGCTCTGGGGCCAACGTCCTGACTTTC
J: TRBJ1-4; V: TRBV5-1; D: TRBD1; size: -; length: 18; CDR3: CASSSSGTGGGRREKLFF; DNA: TGCGCCAGCAGTTCATCCGGGACAGGGGGCGGGAGGCGTGAAAAACTGTTTTTT
J: TRBJ2-1; V: TRBV4-2; D: TRBD2; size: -; length: 18; CDR3: CASSQDSPSGGTYNEQFF; DNA: TGTGCCAGCAGCCAAGATTCTCCTAGCGGGGGGACATACAATGAGCAGTTCTTC
J: TRBJ2-1; V: TRBV20-1; D: TRBD2; size: -; length: 19; CDR3: CSARQSFAGAGNYRNEQFF; DNA: TGCAGTGCTAGACAGAGTTTTGCCGGAGCGGGGAACTACCGCAATGAGCAGTTCTTC
J: TRBJ2-3; V: TRBV7-2; D: -; size: -; length: 13; CDR3: CASSLWDTDTQYF; DNA: TGTGCCAGCAGTTTGTGGGACACAGATACGCAGTATTTT
J: TRBJ2-3; V: TRBV4-1; D: -; size: few; length: 14; CDR3: CASSQEMRTDTQYF; DNA: TGCGCCAGCAGCCAAGAGATGAGGACAGATACGCAGTATTTT
J: TRBJ1-6; V: TRBV5-1; D: -; size: -; length: 16; CDR3: CASSLSGAAYNSPLHF; DNA: TGCGCCAGCAGCTTGTCGGGGGCCGCCTATAATTCACCCCTCCACTTT
J: TRBJ2-7; V: TRBV28; D: TRBD1; size: -; length: 14; CDR3: CASSNSGTDYEQYF; DNA: TGTGCCAGCAGCAACTCCGGGACAGACTACGAGCAGTACTTC
J: TRBJ2-5; V: TRBV18; D: TRBD2; size: -; length: 16; CDR3: CASSPNGAGTQETQYF; DNA: TGTGCCAGCTCACCAAACGGAGCGGGGACCCAAGAGACCCAGTACTTC
J: TRBJ2-3; V: TRBV6-2/TRBV6-3; D: -; size: -; length: 16; CDR3: CASSYWRGPGVDTQYF; DNA: TGTGCCAGCAGTTATTGGCGGGGACCGGGCGTAGATACGCAGTATTTT
J: TRBJ2-3; V: TRBV6-5; D: -; size: -; length: 19; CDR3: CASSYPGGTGLTSTDTQYF; DNA: TGTGCCAGCAGTTACCCCGGGGGCACTGGACTTACGAGCACAGATACGCAGTATTTT
J: TRBJ2-7; V: TRBV27; D: -; size: few; length: 14; CDR3: CASSVSGQGYEQYF; DNA: TGTGCCAGCAGTGTATCGGGCCAGGGCTACGAGCAGTACTTC
J: TRBJ2-5; V: TRBV20-1; D: -; size: few; length: 13; CDR3: CSPNMGSRETQYF; DNA: TGCAGTCCAAACATGGGGAGCAGGGAGACCCAGTACTTC
J: TRBJ1-6; V: TRBV7-2; D: -; size: -; length: 15; CDR3: CASSLVRRAGNWVHF; DNA: -
J: TRBJ2-7; V: TRBV5-1; D: TRBD1; size: -; length: 13; CDR3: CASSLAQGCEQYF; DNA: TGCGCCAGCAGCTTGGCACAGGGGTGCGAGCAGTACTTC
J: TRBJ2-7; V: TRBV2; D: TRBD2; size: once; length: 14; CDR3: CASSVLAGKNEQYF; DNA: TGTGCCAGCAGTGTCCTAGCGGGGAAGAATGAGCAGTACTTC
J: TRBJ2-2; V: TRBV9; D: TRBD1; size: -; length: 14; CDR3: CVSTGTGVSGELFF; DNA: TGTGTCAGCACCGGGACAGGGGTGTCCGGGGAGCTGTTTTTT
J: TRBJ1-2; V: TRBV7-3; D: -; size: -; length: 15; CDR3: CASSPSPDSHYGYTF; DNA: TGTGCCAGCAGCCCGTCCCCGGACAGTCACTATGGCTACACCTTC
J: TRBJ2-7; V: TRBV7-9; D: TRBD1; size: -; length: 12; CDR3: CASAGGIYEQYF; DNA: TGTGCCAGCGCAGGGGGCATCTACGAGCAGTACTTC
J: TRBJ1-6; V: TRBV7-6; D: -; size: -; length: 15; CDR3: CASSSSGTSNSPLHF; DNA: TGTGCCAGCAGCTCATCCGGGACAAGTAATTCACCCCTCCACTTT
J: TRBJ2-5; V: TRBV29-1; D: -; size: many; length: 13; CDR3: CSVDGWNQETQYF; DNA: TGCAGCGTTGACGGCTGGAACCAAGAGACCCAGTACTTC
J: TRBJ2-5; V: TRBV4-1; D: -; size: few; length: 17; CDR3: CASSARDRTEYQETQYF; DNA: TGCGCCAGCAGCGCGCGAGATCGGACGGAGTACCAAGAGACCCAGTACTTC
J: TRBJ1-2; V: TRBV7-9; D: -; size: few; length: 15; CDR3: CASSARGWEDYGYTF; DNA: TGTGCCAGCAGCGCCCGCGGGTGGGAAGACTATGGCTACACCTTC
J: TRBJ2-5; V: TRBV10-2; D: -; size: few; length: 13; CDR3: CASSMDIQETQYF; DNA: TGCGCCAGCAGTATGGACATACAAGAGACCCAGTACTTC
J: TRBJ2-2; V: TRBV27; D: -; size: few; length: 12; CDR3: CASSLAAGELFF; DNA: TGTGCCAGCAGTTTGGCGGCCGGGGAGCTGTTTTTT
J: TRBJ1-1; V: TRBV6-2/TRBV6-3; D: -; size: -; length: 13; CDR3: CASKDRPNTEAFF; DNA: TGTGCCAGCAAAGACAGGCCAAACACTGAAGCTTTCTTT
J: TRBJ1-1; V: TRBV20-1; D: -; size: -; length: 14; CDR3: CSERFGGVNTEAFF; DNA: TGCAGTGAAAGATTTGGGGGGGTGAACACTGAAGCTTTCTTT
J: TRBJ2-1; V: TRBV24-1; D: -; size: -; length: 14; CDR3: CATSDPNRRGVKFF; DNA: TGTGCCACCAGTGATCCAAACAGACGGGGAGTAAAGTTCTTC
J: TRBJ2-7; V: TRBV10-3; D: TRBD2; size: -; length: 15; CDR3: CAISEQAGVYNEQYF; DNA: TGTGCCATCAGTGAGCAAGCGGGGGTATACAATGAGCAGTACTTC